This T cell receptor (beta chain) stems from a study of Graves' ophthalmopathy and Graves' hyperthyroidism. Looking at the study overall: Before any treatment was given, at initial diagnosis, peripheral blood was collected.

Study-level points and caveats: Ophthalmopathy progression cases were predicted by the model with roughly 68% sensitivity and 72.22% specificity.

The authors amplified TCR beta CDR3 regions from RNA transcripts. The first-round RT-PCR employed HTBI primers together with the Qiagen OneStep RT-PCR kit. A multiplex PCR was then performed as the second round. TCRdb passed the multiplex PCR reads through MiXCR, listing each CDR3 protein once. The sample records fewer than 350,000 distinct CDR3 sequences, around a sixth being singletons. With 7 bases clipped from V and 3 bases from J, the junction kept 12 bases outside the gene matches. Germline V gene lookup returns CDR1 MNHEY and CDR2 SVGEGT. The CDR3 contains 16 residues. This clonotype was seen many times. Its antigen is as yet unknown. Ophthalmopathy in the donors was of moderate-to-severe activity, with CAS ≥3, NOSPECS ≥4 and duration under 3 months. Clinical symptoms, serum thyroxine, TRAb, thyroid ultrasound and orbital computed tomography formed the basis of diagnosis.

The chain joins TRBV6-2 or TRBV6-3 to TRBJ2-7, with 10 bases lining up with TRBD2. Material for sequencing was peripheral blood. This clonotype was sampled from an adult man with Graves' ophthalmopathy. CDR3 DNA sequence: TGTGCCAGCATCGAGCCCAGGGCTAGCGGGAGCTACGAGCAGTACTTC. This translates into CASIEPRASGSYEQYF.